This T cell receptor (beta chain) was found in a study of shared clonotypes between healthy human individuals. Study findings and constraints: Non-shared clonotypes showed lower generation probabilities than clonotypes common to all four donors.

Assay: immunoSEQ multiplex PCR; the TCRdb copy retains only in-frame clones and omits some. The sample includes more than 550,000 clones, approximately 90% of them seen just once. The V and J ends lost 4 bases and 5 bases, in that order; junction bases with no gene match: 10. The germline V gene has CDR1 LNHDA and CDR2 SQIVND (reference sequence). CDR3 size: 16 residues. A word on this clone: Its antigen is unidentified.

CD45RO-negative CD8 cells positively selected for CCR7 made up the naive population, which excluded terminally differentiated effector memory CD45RA+ cells. The receptor's source is a man aged 30 to 39 in good health. Sequences were obtained from naive CD8+ T cells sorted from blood. The J gene is TRBJ2-1, the V gene TRBV19; 8 bases are shared with TRBD1. The CDR3 loop is CASSNLRDRLNNEQFF. CDR3 bases: TGTGCCAGTAGTAACCTCCGGGACAGGTTGAACAATGAGCAGTTCTTC.